This TCR beta chain was profiled in a study of T cell repertoires in cytomegalovirus infection (dated by TCRdb to 2018 to 2020). For the study in its entirety: Alongside well-studied HLA-B-restricted epitopes, the peptide stimulations were aimed at recently identified HLA-C-restricted CMV epitopes, whose presentation resists viral immunomodulation. The HLA type of each donor mattered for the analysis, because public TCR beta signatures pointed to carriage of CMV infection along with the matching HLA type.

The paper as a whole reports these results and caveats: In the ex vivo response, HLA-C-restricted CMV-specific TCR beta clonotypes were dominant, and in two of eight donors the single most frequent clonotype came from this HLA-C-restricted group. In both this cohort and an independent approximately 370-donor cohort, the cumulative frequency of public TCR beta family members distinguished carriers of CMV infection plus the relevant HLA type.

In the case of this clonotype: Its recognized antigen is unknown. Qualities for individual bases were not recorded, and no much larger clone is one base off.

The treatment or condition label of this sample denotes: in vitro stimulation with specific CMV peptide epitopes to enrich CMV-specific T cells. V lost 6 bases and J lost 8 bases, and the count of bases not matched to a germline gene is 14. Including cysteine and phenylalanine, the CDR3 has 17 amino acids. The retained sequence is limited to the CDR3, 51 bases, with the frame set at the first base. Taken from the germline V gene, the CDR1 and CDR2 loops are SGHVS and FNYEAQ. Sequencing was performed on an Illumina HiSeq 1500. The public reads were run again by TCRdb, first through fastp at Q25 and then through MiXCR, and only productive beta chains were kept. Every CDR3 protein is listed once, alongside the most common genes and DNA of its rows. This sample gives hundreds of thousands of distinct CDR3 sequences in total; approximately 42% of them show up just once. Of the sample, around 45% is held by the ten largest clones.

The receptor's source is a human donor in good health (CMV status not recorded). Some clones in this sample may be carry-over from other donors' samples. Recombination linked TRBV7-6 to TRBJ2-1; TRBD2 fits 12 bases in the junction. The sample here was cultured PBMCs, taken from culture after CMV antigen stimulation. At the DNA level, the sequence is TGTGCCAGCAGAAAAACTAGCGGGAGGCCAGGGTCGGATGAGCAGTTCTTC. Its protein product is CASRKTSGRPGSDEQFF.